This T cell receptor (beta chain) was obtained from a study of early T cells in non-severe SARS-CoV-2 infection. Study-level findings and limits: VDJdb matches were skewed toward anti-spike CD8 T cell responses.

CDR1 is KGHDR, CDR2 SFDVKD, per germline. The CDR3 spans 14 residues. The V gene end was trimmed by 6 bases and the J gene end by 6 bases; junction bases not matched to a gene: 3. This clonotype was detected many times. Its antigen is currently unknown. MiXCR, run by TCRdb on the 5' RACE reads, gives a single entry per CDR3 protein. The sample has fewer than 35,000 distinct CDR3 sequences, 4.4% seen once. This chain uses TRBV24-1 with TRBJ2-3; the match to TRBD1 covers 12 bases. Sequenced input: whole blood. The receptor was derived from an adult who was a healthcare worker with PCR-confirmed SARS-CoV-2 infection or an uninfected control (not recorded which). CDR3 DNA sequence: TGTGCCACCAGTCCGGGACAGGGGGCGGATACGCAGTATTTT. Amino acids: CATSPGQGADTQYF.